A single sample is the source of the 14 T cell receptor beta chains below, sequenced in a study of blood T cell repertoires in COVID-19. Clones were sequenced by immunoSEQ multiplex PCR, and TCRdb holds only the in-frame ones, with some missing. The table records about 200,000 clones, about 91% of them present only once. Material: peripheral blood. The receptor set was obtained from a woman in her 40s with acute or convalescent COVID-19.

The chain carries TRBV7-2 and TRBJ1-3, with D possibly being TRBD1 (5 bases). The germline V and J ends were trimmed by 5 bases and 7 bases, with 15 bases remaining between them. CDR3 length: 14 residues. Germline V lookup: CDR1 SGHTA, CDR2 FQGNSA. The CDR3 sequence: CASSAAGGGNTIYF. CDR3 bases: TGTGCCAGCAGCGCCGCGGGGGGTGGCAACACCATATATTTT.

Points on this clone: Other DNA sequences in the sample encode the same CDR3. The V and J genes are TRBV6-4 and TRBJ1-6; D uncertain. V was trimmed by 3 bases and J by 6 bases, leaving 9 bases between them. Germline CDR1 MRHNA, CDR2 SNTAGT. The CDR3 is made up of 14 amino acids. CDR3 in amino acids: CASSEYSGNSPLHF. The CDR3 DNA follows: TGTGCCAGCAGTGAATACAGTGGTAATTCACCCCTCCACTTT.

The gene calls are TRBV18 and TRBJ1-1; 7 nucleotides line up with TRBD1. The CDR3 covers 16 residues. Germline V CDR1 and CDR2: KGHSH, LQKENI. J was trimmed by 4 bases and V by 3 bases; bases with no gene match: 11. CDR3 protein: CASSPPGGNRITEAFF. The CDR3 DNA reads as TGTGCCAGCTCACCCCCAGGGGGAAATAGGATCACTGAAGCTTTCTTT.

This clone was counted between two and nine times. The chain is built from TRBV7-2 and TRBJ1-1; TRBD1 aligns across 8 bases. Germline CDR1 is SGHTA and CDR2 is FQGNSA. The CDR3 is 13 amino acids. Losses at the gene ends were 8 bases for V and 11 bases for J; bases not matched to a gene: 13. As DNA, the CDR3 is TGTGCCAGCGGATCCTACAGGGGGATGGCCGCTTTCTTT. Protein product: CASGSYRGMAAFF.

This clone was seen a single time. The chain couples TRBV7-2 to TRBJ2-3, with a tentative D call TRBD1 (6 bases). Trimming removed 1 base from V and 0 bases from J, with 8 bases in between. Per the germline V gene, CDR1 is SGHTA and CDR2 is FQGNSA. The CDR3 spans 15 residues. The CDR3 loop is CASSLVGASTDTQYF. The CDR3 DNA is TGTGCCAGCAGCTTAGTGGGGGCTAGCACAGATACGCAGTATTTT.

This clone was observed a few times. The V gene is TRBV12-3 or TRBV12-4, the J gene TRBJ1-5; D remains ambiguous. Trimming pared 4 bases from V and 4 bases from J, leaving 8 bases between. This CDR3 comprises 13 residues. CDR3 sequence reads: CASSYSLNQPQHF. In DNA, the CDR3 is TGTGCCAGCAGTTATAGCCTTAATCAGCCCCAGCATTTT.

This chain links TRBV27 with TRBJ2-3, with 7 bases matching TRBD1. The trim removed 2 bases at V and 1 base at J, leaving 3 bases unmatched. The CDR3 length is 15 residues. The germline V gene encodes CDR1 MNHEY and CDR2 SMNVEV (reference sequence). The CDR3 loop reads CASSLHRGGTDTQYF. The CDR3 DNA follows: TGTGCCAGCAGTTTACACAGGGGCGGCACAGATACGCAGTATTTT.

The chain has TRBV6-5 and TRBJ2-7; TRBD1 might be the D (6 bases). CDR1 and CDR2 from the germline V gene are MNHEY and SVGAGI. V lost 7 bases, J lost 1 base, and 14 bases lay in between. The length of the CDR3 is 14 residues. This CDR3 reads CASTRTDTSYEQYV. In nucleotides, the CDR3 is TGTGCCAGCACCAGGACAGATACTTCCTACGAGCAGTACGTC.

The chain has TRBV5-1 and TRBJ2-5; 14 positions match TRBD2. CDR3 length: 16 amino acids. Germline loops: CDR1 SGHRS, CDR2 YFSETQ. V lost 3 bases and J lost 2; bases outside the gene matches: 3. The CDR3 is CASSSGTSGGQETQYF. For the CDR3, the DNA is TGCGCCAGCAGCTCGGGGACTAGCGGGGGACAAGAGACCCAGTACTTC. The full variable domain, with the rest looked up from reference TRBV5-1 and TRBJ2-5, is KAGVTQTPRYLIKTRGQQVTLSCSPISGHRSVSWYQQTPGQGLQFLFEYFSETQRNKGNFPGRFSGRQFSNSRSEMNVSTLELGDSALYLCASSSGTSGGQETQYFGPGTRLLVL.

This clone was picked up one time. The genes are TRBV5-5 and TRBJ1-1; D ambiguous. Trimming removed 2 bases at V and 1 base at J, with 6 bases between. This CDR3 is 13 amino acids long. Germline assignment: CDR1 SGHKS and CDR2 YYEKEE (reference sequence). The CDR3, as DNA: TGTGCCAGCAGCTTTACGGGGAACACTGAAGCTTTCTTT. Encoded protein: CASSFTGNTEAFF.

V and J are TRBV7-8 and TRBJ2-7; 7 nucleotides match TRBD2. This CDR3 comprises 13 residues. Per the germline V gene, CDR1 is SGHVS and CDR2 is FQNEAQ. V trimming: 5 bases; J trimming: 3 bases; junction bases outside the gene matches: 4. Here the CDR3 reads CASSRGGGYEQYV. The CDR3 nucleotides read TGTGCCAGCAGCCGTGGGGGGGGCTACGAGCAGTACGTC.

CDR3 sequence (DNA): TGTGCCAGCAGCCTAGACAGGGCGACTGAAGCTTTCTTT. This encodes CASSLDRATEAFF. The rearrangement links TRBV5-6 to TRBJ1-1, with TRBD1 identical over 7 bases. The CDR3 contains 13 residues. V lost 4 bases, J lost 5 bases, and 5 bases stayed unmatched. Germline lookup yields CDR1 SGHDT and CDR2 YYEEEE.

This clone appeared once. V and J are TRBV27 and TRBJ1-2, with 10 bases lining up with TRBD1. There are 15 residues in the CDR3. The germline V gene encodes CDR1 MNHEY and CDR2 SMNVEV (reference sequence). V trimming: 5 bases; J trimming: 2 bases; junction bases outside the gene matches: 5. Written as DNA, the CDR3 is TGTGCCAGCAGTACGGGACAGGGGAGGAACTATGGCTACACCTTC. Residues: CASSTGQGRNYGYTF.

This chain uses TRBV6-4 with TRBJ2-3, with a tentative D call TRBD2 (5 bases). From germline, CDR1 is MRHNA and CDR2 SNTAGT. The CDR3 has 13 amino acids. V lost 5 bases and J lost 4, with 10 bases in between. The CDR3 spells CASSRGNADTQYF. The CDR3 DNA reads as TGTGCCAGCAGTCGGGGTAACGCAGATACGCAGTATTTT.